The subject of this entry is one TCR beta chain. Its target is not known. The V gene end was trimmed by 3 bases and the J gene end by 0 bases; junction bases not matched to a gene: 2. Looked up from germline, CDR1 is MGHRA and CDR2 is YSYEKL. This CDR3 has 18 residues. The PCR had 60 Vbeta and 13 Jbeta primers. Libraries were prepared by immunoSEQ multiplex PCR; TCRdb keeps only in-frame clonotypes and omits some of them. There are some 190,000 clones in the sample; around 85% occur only once, and 1% lies in the top ten. These data originate in a study of cytomegalovirus exposure and HLA in healthy donors. Study-wide points: TRBV6-2, TRBV6-3 and other indistinguishable V segments were excluded. Follow-up analysis later connected one missense variant in DCLRE1C with trimming of TCR beta V- and J-genes. Cytomegalovirus association was assigned to approximately 160 TCR beta chains.

The chain links TRBV4-1 to TRBJ2-4, with 16 bases identical to TRBD2. The receptor's source is a boy aged 2-9 years in good health and CMV-seronegative. Sequenced: PBMCs. The CDR3: CASSQGLAGGLAKNIQYF. CDR3 in DNA: TGCGCCAGCAGCCAGGGACTAGCGGGGGGGTTAGCCAAAAACATTCAGTACTTC.